Listed below are T cell receptor beta chains from one sample, sequenced in a study of Ad26.COV2.S vaccination and SARS-CoV-2 variants. Profiled with immunoSEQ multiplex PCR; TCRdb holds only in-frame clones, not every one. The data contain about 420,000 clones, 88% of them singletons. Specimen: peripheral blood, collected in a trial of Ad26.COV2.S vaccine versus placebo. The origin of the receptors is a person between 18 and 65 years old who received the Ad26.COV2.S COVID-19 vaccine or a placebo. Each CDR3 is given with its conserved first and last residue. A D gene is named only where the DNA matches it firmly. The listing skips clone size in some rows; elsewhere it reads once, few, many or a size class.

d_call,j_call,v_call,clone_size,cdr3_nt,cdr3_aa
-,TRBJ2-7,TRBV4-1,-,TGCGCCAGCAGCCGCTCCTTCCCTGACAGGCACTACGAGCAGTACTTC,CASSRSFPDRHYEQYF
-,TRBJ2-1,TRBV6-2/TRBV6-3,-,TGTGCCAGCAGTCGGGGAGGTTCCTACAATGAGCAGTTCTTC,CASSRGGSYNEQFF
-,TRBJ2-6,TRBV5-6,-,TGTGCCAGCAGCTTGCCGCGAGGGGCCAACGTCCTGACTTTC,CASSLPRGANVLTF
-,TRBJ1-1,TRBV6-2/TRBV6-3,-,TGTGCCAGCAGTTGGCTGGGCACTGAAGCTTTCTTT,CASSWLGTEAFF
-,TRBJ2-7,TRBV4-1,-,TGCGCCAGCAGCCATCCGCTTGGGGACGAGCAGTACTTC,CASSHPLGDEQYF
-,TRBJ1-1,TRBV5-4,-,TGTGCCAGCAGCTTGGCGGCCGGCCCGGCTGAAGCTTTCTTT,CASSLAAGPAEAFF
-,TRBJ2-2,TRBV2,-,TGTGCCAGCGGGCGACGGGGGGCCACCGGGGAGCTGTTTTTT,CASGRRGATGELFF
TRBD2,TRBJ2-3,TRBV6-1,-,TGTGCCAGCAGTGAACCCAGGACTAGCGGGGAGAGCACAGATACGCAGTATTTT,CASSEPRTSGESTDTQYF
-,TRBJ2-7,TRBV9,few,-,CASSTSGSGAEQYF
TRBD1,TRBJ2-7,TRBV6-5,-,TGTGCCAGCAGGCCCGGACAGGGGGCAGCCTACGAGCAGTACTTC,CASRPGQGAAYEQYF
-,TRBJ2-7,TRBV6-2/TRBV6-3,-,TGTGCCAGCAGTTACGAATGGAGGGGGTACGAGCAGTACTTC,CASSYEWRGYEQYF
-,TRBJ2-2,TRBV5-1,-,TGCGCCAGCAGCTTGGTCAGGGAAGGCGGGGAGCTGTTTTTT,CASSLVREGGELFF
TRBD1,TRBJ1-2,TRBV27,-,TGTGCCAGCAGTTTAACCGGGACAGGGCCTGGCTACACCTTC,CASSLTGTGPGYTF
TRBD1,TRBJ2-1,TRBV2,-,TGTGCCAGCAGTGGGGGACAGGGGGCGTATGAGCAGTTCTTC,CASSGGQGAYEQFF
-,TRBJ1-2,TRBV19,-,TGTGCCAGTACCCCAGTGGAGGCGACGGGAAACTATGGCTACACCTTC,CASTPVEATGNYGYTF
-,TRBJ2-1,TRBV11-2,-,TGTGCCAGCAGCTTAGGCTACGGGGGTTCCTACAATGAGCAGTTCTTC,CASSLGYGGSYNEQFF
-,TRBJ2-2,TRBV6-2/TRBV6-3,-,TGTGCCAGCAGCCGGACGGATTCGAACACCGGGGAGCTGTTTTTT,CASSRTDSNTGELFF
-,TRBJ2-3,TRBV5-6,-,TGTGCCAGCAGCTTGGTCCCTGCAGATACGCAGTATTTT,CASSLVPADTQYF
-,TRBJ2-7,TRBV5-4,-,TGTGCCAGCAGCTTGTTGGGGGCTGGGGAGCAGTACTTC,CASSLLGAGEQYF
TRBD2,TRBJ2-7,TRBV7-6,-,TGTGCCAGCAGCTTAGAATCGACTAGCGGGACGAGCCAAGACGAGCAGTACTTC,CASSLESTSGTSQDEQYF
TRBD1,TRBJ2-7,TRBV7-2,-,TGTGCCAGCGGGCCCCGGACAGGGAGCTACGAGCAGTACTTC,CASGPRTGSYEQYF
-,TRBJ2-2,TRBV7-9,-,TGTGCCAGCAGCCCGGGACATACCGGGGAGCTGTTTTTT,CASSPGHTGELFF
-,TRBJ1-6,TRBV7-2,once,TGTGCCAGCAGCTGGACTAATTCACCCCTCCACTTT,CASSWTNSPLHF
-,TRBJ1-4,TRBV5-5,-,TGTGCCAGCAGCTTGCAAGGGGCGGGAACTAATGAAAAACTGTTTTTT,CASSLQGAGTNEKLFF
-,TRBJ2-2,TRBV5-1,-,TGCGCCAGCAGCTTGGAACAGTTAAACACCGGGGAGCTGTTTTTT,CASSLEQLNTGELFF
-,TRBJ2-5,TRBV28,few,TGTGCCAGCAGGAAACAGGGTATAGAGACCCAGTACTTC,CASRKQGIETQYF
-,TRBJ1-1,TRBV9,-,TGTGCCAGCAGCGTAGGACATTTGAACACTGAAGCTTTCTTT,CASSVGHLNTEAFF